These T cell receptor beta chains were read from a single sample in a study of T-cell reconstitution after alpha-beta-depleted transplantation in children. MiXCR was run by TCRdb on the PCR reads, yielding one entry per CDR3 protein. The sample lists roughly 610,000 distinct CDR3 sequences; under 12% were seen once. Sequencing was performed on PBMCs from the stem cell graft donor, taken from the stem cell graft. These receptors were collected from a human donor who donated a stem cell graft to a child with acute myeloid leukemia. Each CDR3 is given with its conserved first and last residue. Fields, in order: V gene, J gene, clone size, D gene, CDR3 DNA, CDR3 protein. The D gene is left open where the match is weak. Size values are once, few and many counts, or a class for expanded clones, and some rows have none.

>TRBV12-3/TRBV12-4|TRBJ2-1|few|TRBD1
TGTGCCAGCAGCCAGACAGGGGGGATGGGATCTGAGCAGTTCTTC
CASSQTGGMGSEQFF
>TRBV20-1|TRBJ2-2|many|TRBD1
TGCAGTGCACCTAAGGGGGACAGAAGCACCGGGGAGCTGTTTTTT
CSAPKGDRSTGELFF
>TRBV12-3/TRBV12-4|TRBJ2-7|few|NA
TGTGCCAGCAGTCCAGGGGTCAGGAACGAGCAGTACTTC
CASSPGVRNEQYF
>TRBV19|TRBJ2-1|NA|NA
TGTGCCGCTGGTGGGGTTTTCAATGAGCAGTTCTTC
CAAGGVFNEQFF
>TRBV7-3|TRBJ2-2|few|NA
TGTGCCAGCAGCCTACCGGGGACAACCCCGAACACCGGGGAGCTGTTTTTT
CASSLPGTTPNTGELFF
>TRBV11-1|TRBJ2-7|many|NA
TGTGCCAGCAGCTCTGAGAGAAGCCTCTACGAGCAGTACTTC
CASSSERSLYEQYF
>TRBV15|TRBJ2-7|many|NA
TGTGCCACCAGCAGAGGGACTTCCTACGAGCAGTACTTC
CATSRGTSYEQYF
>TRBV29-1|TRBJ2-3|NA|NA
TGCAGCGCCGTCGGGATATCCACAGATACGCAGTATTTT
CSAVGISTDTQYF
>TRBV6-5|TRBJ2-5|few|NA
TGTGCCAGCAGTTATTGGGGGACCCAAGAGACCCAGTACTTC
CASSYWGTQETQYF
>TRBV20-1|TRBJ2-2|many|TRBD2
TGCAGTGCTAGCCCCGCTAGCGGGAGAAAGAACACCGGGGAGCTGTTTTTT
CSASPASGRKNTGELFF
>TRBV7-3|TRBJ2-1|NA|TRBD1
TGTGCCAGCAGCGCCGGGACAGGTACCTACAATGAGCAGTTCTTC
CASSAGTGTYNEQFF
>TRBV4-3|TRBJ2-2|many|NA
TGCGCCAGCAGCCAAGATAGGACCGGGGAGCTGTTTTTT
CASSQDRTGELFF
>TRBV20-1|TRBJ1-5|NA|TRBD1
TGCAGTGCTAGACGCGACAGGGGGGGACAGCCCCAGCATTTT
CSARRDRGGQPQHF
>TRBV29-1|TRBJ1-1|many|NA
TGCAGCGTCGGGGGGACTGAAGCTTTCTTT
CSVGGTEAFF
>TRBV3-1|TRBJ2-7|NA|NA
TGTGCCAGCAGCCACTCGGGGTACGAGCAGTACTTC
CASSHSGYEQYF
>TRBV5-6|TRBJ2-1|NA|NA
TGTGCCAGCACCCTGGGGGGCGTGACGAGATCCTACAATGAGCAGTTCTTC
CASTLGGVTRSYNEQFF
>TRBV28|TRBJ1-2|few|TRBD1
TGTGCCAGCAGTCGGACAGGGGGGACGGGCTACACCTTC
CASSRTGGTGYTF
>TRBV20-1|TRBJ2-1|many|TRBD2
TGCAGTGCTAAGATGGGGGGGGGCTCCTACAATGAGCAGTTCTTC
CSAKMGGGSYNEQFF
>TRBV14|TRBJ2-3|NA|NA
TGTGCCAGCAGCCAAGAGATGAGCACAGATACGCAGTATTTT
CASSQEMSTDTQYF
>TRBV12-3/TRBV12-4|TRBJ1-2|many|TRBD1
TGTGCCAGCAGTCCAGGACAGGGCTCGAACTATGGCTACACCTTC
CASSPGQGSNYGYTF
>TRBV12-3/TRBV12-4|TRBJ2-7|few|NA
TGTGCCAGCAGTCCCCTAGCATCGTCGCCCTACGAGCAGTACTTC
CASSPLASSPYEQYF
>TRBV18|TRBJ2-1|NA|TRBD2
TGTGCCAGCTTGGAGACGCGCGGGAGGGACAATGAGCAGTTCTTC
CASLETRGRDNEQFF
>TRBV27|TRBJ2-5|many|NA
TGTGCCAGCAGTTTTTGGACCCAGTACTTC
CASSFWTQYF
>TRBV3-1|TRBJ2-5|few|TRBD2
TGTGCCAGCAGCCAAGAGAAGGGGAGCGGGAGGGCCCAAGAGACCCAGTACTTC
CASSQEKGSGRAQETQYF
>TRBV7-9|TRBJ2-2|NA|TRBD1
TGTGCCAGCAGCGCAACAGGGGGCGGGAACACCGGGGAGCTGTTTTTT
CASSATGGGNTGELFF
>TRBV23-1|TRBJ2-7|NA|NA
TGCGCCAGCAGTCTACTAGGCGACCTCTCGGCCTACGAGCAGTACTTC
CASSLLGDLSAYEQYF
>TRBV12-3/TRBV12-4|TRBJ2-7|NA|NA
TGTGCCAGCAGTAAGACTAGAGGCGGCCCTGAGCCCTACGAGCAGTACTTC
CASSKTRGGPEPYEQYF
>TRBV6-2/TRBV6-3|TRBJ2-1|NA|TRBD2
TGTGCCAGCAGTTACTCGAAGGCGACTAGCGGGAGGGGTTTAAGTTATGAGCAGTTCTTC
CASSYSKATSGRGLSYEQFF
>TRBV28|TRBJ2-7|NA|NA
TGTGCCAGCAGTCCTGGATCCAGAGGAGGCTACGAGCAGTACTTC
CASSPGSRGGYEQYF
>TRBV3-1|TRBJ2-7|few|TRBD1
TGTGCCAGCAGCCACAGACAGGGGGCGGGAGAGCAGTACTTC
CASSHRQGAGEQYF
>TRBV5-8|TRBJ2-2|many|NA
TGTGCCAGCAGCTCGGGGTCCGGCGGACGTACCGGGGAGCTGTTTTTT
CASSSGSGGRTGELFF
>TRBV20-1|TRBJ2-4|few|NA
TGCAGTGCTAGAGATGTGCGGTCCCTAGCCAAAAACATTCAGTACTTC
CSARDVRSLAKNIQYF
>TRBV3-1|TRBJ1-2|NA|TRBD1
TGTGCCAGCAGTTTACTATCCGTCCCGGGACAGGGAGGCTATGGCTACACCTTC
CASSLLSVPGQGGYGYTF
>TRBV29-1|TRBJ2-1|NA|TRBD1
TGCAGCGTTCGGACAGGGGGAGACGTGCGCGGTGAGCAGTTCTTC
CSVRTGGDVRGEQFF
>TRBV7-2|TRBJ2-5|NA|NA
TGTGCCAGCAGGGAGGGTTCGTCGGCCCAGTACTTC
CASREGSSAQYF
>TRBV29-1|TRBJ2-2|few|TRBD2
TGCAGCGTGGGTCATACAGGGACGAGCGGGAGGGGGTTTACCGGGGAGCTGTTTTTT
CSVGHTGTSGRGFTGELFF
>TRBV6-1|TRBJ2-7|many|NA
TGTGCCAGCAGTGCGAAACAGGACCCGAACTACGAGCAGTACTTC
CASSAKQDPNYEQYF
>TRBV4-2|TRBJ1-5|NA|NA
TGTGCCAGCAGCCAAGAGAGGGGAGGAAATCAGCCCCAGCATTTT
CASSQERGGNQPQHF
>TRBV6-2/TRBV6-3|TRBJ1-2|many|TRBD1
TGTGCCAGCAGTAGAACCGGGACAGCTAACTATGGCTACACCTTC
CASSRTGTANYGYTF
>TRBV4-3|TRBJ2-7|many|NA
TGCGCCAGCAGCCAGGCCGCGGGGACTCTCGTTGGAGACAGCGCCTACGAGCAGTACTTC
CASSQAAGTLVGDSAYEQYF